This passage covers 17 T cell receptor beta chains from one sample sequenced in a study of shared clonotypes between healthy human individuals. Produced via immunoSEQ multiplex PCR; TCRdb's table is partial and in-frame only. Among about 640,000 clones, around 72% were seen once, and the ten largest hold 1.8%. Sequencing was done on a sample of memory CD4+ T cells sorted from blood. Regarding subset: CD45RA-negative fraction. Receptors were obtained from a woman aged 25 to 39 in good health.

The rearrangement joins TRBV7-7 to TRBJ2-1; 9 bases are a match to TRBD2. CDR1 SSHAT and CDR2 FNYEAQ come from the germline V gene (reference sequence). V lost 1 base to trimming and J lost 6 bases; unmatched junction nucleotides: 4. The CDR3 totals 15 residues. The DNA for the CDR3 is TGTGCCAGCAGCTTAGTAGCGGGAGACGGCAATGAGCAGTTCTTC. As protein: CASSLVAGDGNEQFF.

This chain connects TRBV27 to TRBJ2-7; TRBD1 matches at 7 bases. The CDR3 has 12 amino acids. The germline V gene has CDR1 MNHEY and CDR2 SMNVEV (reference sequence). Trimming removed 3 bases from V and 9 bases from J; junction bases left unmatched: 5. The DNA of the CDR3 is TGTGCCAGCAGTTTTGAAGGGGGCGCGCAGTACTTC. Its protein product is CASSFEGGAQYF.

The chain joins TRBV5-1 to TRBJ2-5, with D maybe TRBD1 (6 bases). CDR1 is SGHRS, CDR2 YFSETQ, per germline. The CDR3 loop spans 14 amino acids. Trimming took off 6 bases at V and 2 bases at J, with 14 bases between the two ends. In nucleotides, the CDR3 is TGCGCCAGCAAAACGGGACACCTTCAAGAGACCCAGTACTTC. It is translated as CASKTGHLQETQYF.

This clone has only a few counts. In DNA, the CDR3 is TGCGCCAGCAGCTTCCAGCGGGATGGCCCCGGGGAGCTGTTTTTT. Its protein product is CASSFQRDGPGELFF. The chain couples TRBV5-1 to TRBJ2-2; 7 positions match TRBD2. CDR3 length: 15 residues. Germline CDR1 is SGHRS and CDR2 is YFSETQ. V was pared by 2 bases and J by 6 bases, with 7 bases of the junction left unmatched.

The rearrangement uses TRBV28 and TRBJ2-3; TRBD1 agrees at 10 bases. Looked up from germline, CDR1 is MDHEN and CDR2 is SYDVKM. With 5 bases clipped from V and 3 bases from J, the junction kept 5 bases outside the gene matches. The CDR3 has 15 amino acids. The CDR3 is CASSPRQGATDTQYF. DNA for the CDR3: TGTGCCAGCAGTCCCAGACAGGGGGCGACAGATACGCAGTATTTT.

The gene calls are TRBV6-6 and TRBJ2-7, with 8 bases fitting TRBD1. CDR3 length: 15 residues. CDR1 MNHNY and CDR2 SVGAGI come from the germline V gene (reference sequence). After removal of 4 bases from V and 5 bases from J, the junction contained 10 bases not matched to a gene. The CDR3 loop is CASSSIRTGMDEQYF. DNA of the CDR3: TGTGCCAGCAGTTCCATACGGACAGGGATGGACGAGCAGTACTTC.

This clone was counted once. The genes are TRBV30 and TRBJ1-3; 9 nucleotides agree with TRBD1. V shed 1 base and J 4 bases; nucleotides not matched to a gene: 8. This CDR3 is 16 amino acids long. Germline V gene lookup returns CDR1 GTSNPN and CDR2 SVGIG (reference sequence). CDR3 residues: CAWSELRTGVGNTIYF. CDR3 DNA: TGTGCCTGGAGTGAACTGCGGACAGGGGTCGGAAACACCATATATTTT.

The J gene is TRBJ1-6, the V gene TRBV28; D is perhaps TRBD1 (5 bases). Germline assignment: CDR1 MDHEN and CDR2 SYDVKM. The CDR3 length is 14 residues. V dropped 5 bases and J dropped 5 bases, with 10 bases sitting between them. For the CDR3, the DNA is TGTGCCAGCAGTCACGACAGAGATAATTCACCCCTCCACTTT. This translates into CASSHDRDNSPLHF.

This clone occurred once. The rearrangement links TRBV5-1 to TRBJ2-2; 15 bases agree with TRBD2. Germline V gene sequence: CDR1 SGHRS, CDR2 YFSETQ. J was trimmed by 0 bases and V by 1 base; bases with no gene match: 10. The CDR3 runs to 21 residues. CDR3 region: CASSLWAPGLAGGSNTGELFF. The CDR3 DNA reads as TGCGCCAGCAGCTTGTGGGCTCCGGGACTAGCGGGGGGATCGAACACCGGGGAGCTGTTTTTT.

This clone was recorded at least ten times. The CDR3 bases are TGTGCCAGCAGACCGGACAGGGGAAACACCGGGGAGCTGTTTTTT. This encodes CASRPDRGNTGELFF. J is TRBJ2-2 and V is TRBV6-1; TRBD1 matches at 9 bases. The CDR3 extends over 15 amino acids. The ends lost 6 bases at V and 2 bases at J; junction bases unmatched: 4. The germline gives CDR1 MNHNS, CDR2 SASEGT.

The chain couples TRBV27 to TRBJ1-5; no clear D. V was clipped by 6 bases and J by 9 bases, with 12 bases between them. Germline V gene lookup returns CDR1 MNHEY and CDR2 SMNVEV (reference sequence). The CDR3 has 12 amino acids. The CDR3 reads CASSPLFGPQHF. In nucleotides, the CDR3 is TGTGCCAGCAGCCCCTTGTTTGGGCCCCAGCATTTT.

The chain has TRBV6-6 and TRBJ1-2; D gene ambiguous. V lost 6 bases, J lost 2 bases, and 10 bases lay in between. Germline values: CDR1 MNHNY, CDR2 SVGAGI (reference sequence). This CDR3 contains 13 residues. CDR3: CASSRQPNYGYTF. The DNA of the CDR3 is TGTGCCAGCAGCCGACAACCGAACTATGGCTACACCTTC.

The rearrangement links TRBV10-3 to TRBJ2-1; D perhaps matches TRBD1 (6 bases). Trimming shortened V by 4 bases and J by 7 bases, and 8 bases separated the two germline ends. The germline gives CDR1 ENHRY, CDR2 SYGVKD. The CDR3 covers 12 residues. CDR3 region: CAISGTGNEQFF. The CDR3 nucleotides read TGTGCCATCAGTGGAACAGGGAATGAGCAGTTCTTC.

This clone was observed at least ten times. This sample also contains other DNA sequences that code for the same CDR3. The rearrangement uses TRBV27 and TRBJ1-5; D call uncertain. The CDR3 is made up of 13 amino acids. Trimming cost V 2 bases and J 5 bases, with 7 bases left between them. Germline V gene lookup returns CDR1 MNHEY and CDR2 SMNVEV (reference sequence). The CDR3 spells CASSLGKDQPQHF. Here the CDR3 DNA reads TGTGCCAGCAGTTTAGGTAAGGATCAGCCCCAGCATTTT.

Comments on this clone: The same CDR3 also results from other DNA sequences found in this sample. The chain recombines TRBV4-1 with TRBJ2-7; 12 nucleotides match TRBD1. Germline V gene sequence: CDR1 MGHRA, CDR2 YSYEKL. The ends lost 3 bases at V and 3 bases at J; junction bases unmatched: 3. The CDR3 sequence is 15 residues long. CDR3 sequence reads: CASSQGQGAVYEQYF. CDR3 in DNA: TGCGCCAGCAGCCAGGGACAGGGGGCCGTCTACGAGCAGTACTTC.

The rearrangement links TRBV5-1 to TRBJ2-3, with D maybe TRBD2 (5 bases). Per the germline V gene, CDR1 is SGHRS and CDR2 is YFSETQ. V was shortened by 5 bases and J by 0 bases, with 13 bases between the two germline ends. The length of the CDR3 is 15 residues. CDR3 nucleotides: TGCGCCAGCAGGGGAGCGGTGACTAGCACAGATACGCAGTATTTT. As protein: CASRGAVTSTDTQYF.

This clone has only a few counts. The gene calls are TRBV19 and TRBJ1-1, with 10 nucleotides matching TRBD1. This CDR3 region has 15 residues. V dropped 3 bases and J dropped 3; count of bases not matched to a gene: 4. Germline assignment: CDR1 LNHDA and CDR2 SQIVND (reference sequence). CDR3 amino acids: CASSIRGTGDTEAFF. The DNA for the CDR3 is TGTGCCAGTAGTATTCGAGGGACAGGGGACACTGAAGCTTTCTTT.